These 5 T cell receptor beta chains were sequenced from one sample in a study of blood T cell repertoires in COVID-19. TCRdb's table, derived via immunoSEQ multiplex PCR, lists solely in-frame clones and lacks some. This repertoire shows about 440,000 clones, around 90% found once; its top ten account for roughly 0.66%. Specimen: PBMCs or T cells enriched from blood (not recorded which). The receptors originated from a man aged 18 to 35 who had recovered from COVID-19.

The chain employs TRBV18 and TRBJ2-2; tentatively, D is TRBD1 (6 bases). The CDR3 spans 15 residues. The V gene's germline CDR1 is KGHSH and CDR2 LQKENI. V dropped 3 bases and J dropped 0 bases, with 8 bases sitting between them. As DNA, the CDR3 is TGTGCCAGCTCACCGGGACAAGCGAACACCGGGGAGCTGTTTTTT. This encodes CASSPGQANTGELFF.

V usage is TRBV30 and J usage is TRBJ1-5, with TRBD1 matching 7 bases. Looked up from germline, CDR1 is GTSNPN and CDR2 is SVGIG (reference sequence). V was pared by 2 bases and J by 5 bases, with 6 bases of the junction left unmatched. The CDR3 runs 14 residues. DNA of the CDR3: TGTGCCTGGAGTACAGGGGCAGTTGATCAGCCCCAGCATTTT. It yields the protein CAWSTGAVDQPQHF.

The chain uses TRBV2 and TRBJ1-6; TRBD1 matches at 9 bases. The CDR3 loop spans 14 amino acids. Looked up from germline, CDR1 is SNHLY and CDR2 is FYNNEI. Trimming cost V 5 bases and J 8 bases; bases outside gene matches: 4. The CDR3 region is CASSRDRVYSPLHF. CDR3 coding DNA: TGTGCCAGCAGTCGGGACAGGGTTTATTCACCCCTCCACTTT. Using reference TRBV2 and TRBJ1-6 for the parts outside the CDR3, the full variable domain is EPEVTQTPSHQVTQMGQEVILRCVPISNHLYFYWYRQILGQKVEFLVSFYNNEISEKSEIFDDQFSVERPDGSNFTLKIRSTKLEDSAMYFCASSRDRVYSPLHFGNGTRLTVT.

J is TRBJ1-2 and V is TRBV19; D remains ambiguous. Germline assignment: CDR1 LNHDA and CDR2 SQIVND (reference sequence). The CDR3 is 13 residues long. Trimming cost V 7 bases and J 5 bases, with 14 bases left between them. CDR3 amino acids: CASIGETRYGYTF. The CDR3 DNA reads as TGTGCCAGTATTGGAGAAACCCGGTATGGCTACACCTTC.

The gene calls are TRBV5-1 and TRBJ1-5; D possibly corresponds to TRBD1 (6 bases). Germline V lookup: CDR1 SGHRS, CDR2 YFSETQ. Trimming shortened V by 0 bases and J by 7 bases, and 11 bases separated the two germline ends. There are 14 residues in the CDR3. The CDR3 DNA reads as TGCGCCAGCAGCTTGGATACAGGGACGCAGCCCCAGCATTTT. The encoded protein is CASSLDTGTQPQHF.